This T cell receptor (beta chain) was retrieved from a study of blood T cells in healthy people across ages. Whole-study findings and limits: Among T cells, TCR beta diversity per million cells dropped roughly linearly as age rose. Long-lived donors carried more naive CD4+ cells and greater diversity than aged donors.

As to this clonotype: The antigen remains undetermined.

It was with a sample-barcoded 5' primer and a J-beta primer mix that a second PCR of roughly 7 to 12 cycles was run. Using its own MiXCR run on the 5' RACE reads, TCRdb lists one record per CDR3 protein. Among approximately 350,000 distinct CDR3 sequences, about half were seen once, and the ten largest hold 45% to 55%. The trim removed 5 bases at V and 7 bases at J, leaving 5 bases unmatched. CDR3 length: 13 amino acids. Investigators took about 9.1 milliliters of peripheral blood from every donor. Per sample, extraction of total RNA gave at least 5.5 micrograms in every case. The sequence derives from a man in his 60s in good health. The sample consisted of blood. The chain is built from TRBV12-3 or TRBV12-4 and TRBJ2-3; TRBD2 agrees at 8 bases. The CDR3 DNA sequence: TGTGCCAGCAGTCCCGGGACTAGTCATACGCAGTATTTT. Its protein is CASSPGTSHTQYF.